These 23 T cell receptor beta chains share one sample of origin, sequenced in a study of T cell repertoires in cytomegalovirus infection (dated by TCRdb to the late 2010s). The sequencer listed for this sample is Illumina HiSeq 1500. TCRdb reprocessed the public reads (quality trimming at Q25 with fastp, clone calling with MiXCR) and kept in-frame beta chains. Identical CDR3 protein sequences are pooled into one entry, listed with their most common genes and DNA. This sample gives about 460,000 distinct CDR3 sequences in total; 11% of them show up just once. Roughly 10% of the sample belongs to the ten largest clones. The sequencing sample was made of PBMCs. These TCRs come from a human donor in good health (CMV status not recorded). Some clones in this sample may be carry-over from other donors' samples.

V and J are TRBV6-5 and TRBJ1-1; 10 bases match TRBD1. CDR1 and CDR2 from the germline V gene are MNHEY and SVGAGI. V shed 7 bases and J 2 bases; nucleotides not matched to a gene: 4. The CDR3 is made up of 14 amino acids. The CDR3 sequence: CASTSTGGNTEAFF. The CDR3 bases are TGTGCCAGCACCTCGACAGGGGGCAACACTGAAGCTTTCTTT.

Regarding this clonotype: This may come from a read error, since a much larger clone is one base off. J is TRBJ1-2 and V is TRBV2; D possibly corresponds to TRBD1 (6 bases). Germline CDR1 SNHLY, CDR2 FYNNEI. The CDR3 is 13 amino acids. Trimming shortened V by 11 bases and J by 6 bases, and 19 bases separated the two germline ends. The CDR3: CAGTLGGGHGYTF. Here the CDR3 DNA reads TGTGCCGGCACTCTAGGGGGAGGTCATGGCTACACCTTC.

This clonotype showed up many times. The chain has TRBV4-1 and TRBJ1-1, with D possibly being TRBD1 (5 bases). Trimming removed 4 bases from V and 5 bases from J, with 14 bases in between. Germline V gene data show CDR1 as MGHRA and CDR2 as YSYEKL. This CDR3 contains 14 residues. The CDR3 region is CASSPSGRGTEAFF. DNA of the CDR3: TGCGCCAGCAGCCCAAGCGGGAGGGGAACTGAAGCTTTCTTT.

In this sample, this clonotype turned up a few times. The chain uses TRBV14 and TRBJ2-7, with TRBD2 identical over 7 bases. J gave up 5 bases and V 0 bases, and 10 bases lay outside the gene matches. This CDR3 has 16 residues. Germline CDR1 reads SGHDN; CDR2 reads FVKESK. In nucleotides, the CDR3 is TGTGCCAGCAGCCAAGATGAGTGGGAGGGCCCCAACGAGCAGTACTTC. Translated, it gives CASSQDEWEGPNEQYF.

This clonotype was picked up many times. The V call is TRBV29-1, the J call TRBJ2-3, with 7 bases identical to TRBD2. CDR1 and CDR2 (germline): SQVTM, ANQGSEA. Trimming cost V 4 bases and J 0 bases; bases outside gene matches: 4. The CDR3 sequence is 14 residues long. CDR3 residues: CSVAPGGSTDTQYF. DNA for the CDR3: TGCAGCGTTGCCCCGGGGGGAAGCACAGATACGCAGTATTTT.

The chain uses TRBV5-8 and TRBJ1-5; D ambiguous. This CDR3 comprises 14 residues. Looked up from germline, CDR1 is SGHTS and CDR2 is YDEGEE. V lost 6 bases and J lost 5, with 15 bases in between. This CDR3 reads CASTSRRADQPQHF. The CDR3 DNA reads TGTGCCAGCACCTCAAGGAGGGCTGATCAGCCCCAGCATTTT. Full variable domain (outside the CDR3, taken from reference TRBV5-8 and TRBJ1-5): EAGVTQSPTHLIKTRGQQATLRCSPISGHTSVYWYQQALGLGLQFLLWYDEGEERNRGNFPPRFSGRQFPNYSSELNVNALELEDSALYLCASTSRRADQPQHFGDGTRLSIL.

In its sample, this clonotype was seen a few times. J is TRBJ2-3 and V is TRBV20-1, with D possibly being TRBD2 (5 bases). V was pared by 0 bases and J by 2 bases, with 15 bases between. The CDR3 loop spans 16 amino acids. Per the germline V gene, CDR1 is DFQATT and CDR2 is SNEGSKA (reference sequence). CDR3: CSARDDDYQNTDTQYF. The CDR3 coding sequence is TGCAGTGCTAGAGATGACGACTACCAGAACACAGATACGCAGTATTTT.

This clonotype was counted at least ten times. For the CDR3, the DNA is TGTGCCAGCAGCCCCCGGGAGGGTAGCATCAATGAGCAGTTCTTC. Translation: CASSPREGSINEQFF. V usage is TRBV4-2 and J usage is TRBJ2-1; 8 nucleotides match TRBD2. Germline CDR1 and CDR2: LGHNA and YNFKEQ. This CDR3 spans 15 amino acids. The V segment lost 4 bases and the J segment 6 bases; nucleotides outside the gene matches: 8.

This clonotype was counted ten times or more. CDR3 amino acids: CASSYPPSIEQYF. Here the CDR3 DNA reads TGTGCCAGCAGTTATCCACCGTCGATCGAGCAGTACTTC. This chain links TRBV28 with TRBJ2-7; D is unresolved. Germline values: CDR1 MDHEN, CDR2 SYDVKM. This CDR3 region has 13 residues. Between the trimmed V and J ends, which lost 4 bases and 6 bases, there was a span of 13 bases.

There are many counts of this clonotype. V is TRBV5-1 and J is TRBJ2-1; D remains ambiguous. The CDR3 has 15 amino acids. Deletions cut 1 base from V and 5 bases from J, with 13 bases between. CDR1 is SGHRS, CDR2 YFSETQ, per germline. The DNA for the CDR3 is TGCGCCAGCAGCTTGAGGGCAGGCGTGGACAATGAGCAGTTCTTC. Translating gives CASSLRAGVDNEQFF.

The chain has TRBV15 and TRBJ2-1, with D perhaps matching TRBD2 (7 bases). The CDR3 spans 14 residues. The germline V gene encodes CDR1 LNHNV and CDR2 YYDKDF (reference sequence). The ends were cut back, 8 bases at V and 8 bases at J, with 19 bases in the middle. Here the CDR3 DNA reads TGTGCCACCTTGGGGAGGGGGGGATCTGATGAGCAGTTCTTC. The encoded protein is CATLGRGGSDEQFF.

This clonotype was seen many times. CDR3: CSAWGRATAEQYF. The DNA for the CDR3 is TGCAGTGCTTGGGGGAGGGCCACCGCCGAGCAGTACTTC. This chain links TRBV20-1 with TRBJ2-7, with 7 bases identical to TRBD2. Per germline, CDR1 DFQATT and CDR2 SNEGSKA (reference sequence). V shed 5 bases and J 6 bases; nucleotides not matched to a gene: 10. The CDR3 runs 13 residues.

This clonotype was seen more than once but under ten times. The chain is built from TRBV20-1 and TRBJ2-3; TRBD1 or TRBD2 may be the D gene (5 bases each). The germline CDR1 and CDR2 sequences are DFQATT and SNEGSKA (reference sequence). The CDR3 consists of 15 residues. V was trimmed by 6 bases and J by 2 bases, leaving 18 bases between them. The CDR3 nucleotides read TGCAGTGCAAAGCTCGGGGCTAGATCCACAGATACGCAGTATTTT. The encoded protein is CSAKLGARSTDTQYF.

The V call is TRBV12-3 or TRBV12-4, the J call TRBJ2-7; 7 bases are a match to TRBD1. The CDR3 runs to 12 residues. V shed 6 bases and J 5 bases; nucleotides not matched to a gene: 4. The CDR3: CASRQGYDEQYF. The CDR3 nucleotides are TGTGCCAGCAGACAGGGGTATGACGAGCAGTACTTC.

This clonotype has at least ten counts. The DNA of the CDR3 is TGTGCCATCAGTGGGACAGGGCTTAAAGCTTTCTTT. This gives the protein CAISGTGLKAFF. This chain uses TRBV10-3 with TRBJ1-1, with TRBD1 matching over 8 bases. CDR3 length equals 12 residues. CDR1 and CDR2 from the germline V gene are ENHRY and SYGVKD. J gave up 9 bases and V 4 bases, and 4 bases lay outside the gene matches.

This clonotype was counted at least ten times. The rearrangement links TRBV5-1 to TRBJ2-7; 7 bases are a match to TRBD1. V lost 4 bases to trimming and J lost 2 bases; unmatched junction nucleotides: 9. Germline CDR1 reads SGHRS; CDR2 reads YFSETQ. This CDR3 region has 15 residues. CDR3 residues: CASSETGITTYEQYF. DNA for the CDR3: TGCGCCAGCAGCGAGACAGGGATTACCACCTACGAGCAGTACTTC.

This clonotype has more than one count but fewer than ten. V gene TRBV19 combines with J gene TRBJ1-5; possible D gene TRBD1, 5 bases. Looked up from germline, CDR1 is LNHDA and CDR2 is SQIVND (reference sequence). CDR3 length: 12 amino acids. V was pared by 5 bases and J by 5 bases, with 7 bases between. The DNA of the CDR3 is TGTGCCAGTAGTGTCAGGGATCAGCCCCAGCATTTT. It specifies CASSVRDQPQHF.

With regard to this clonotype: The junction and the germline gene differ at one end; a read error may be behind it. The rearrangement joins TRBV7-9 to TRBJ2-1; a possible D gene is TRBD1 (6 bases). There are 17 residues in the CDR3. Germline values: CDR1 SEHNR, CDR2 FQNEAQ (reference sequence). CDR3 loop: CASGLIVRTETYNEQFF. Here the CDR3 DNA reads TGTGCCAGCGGCTTAATCGTCAGGACAGAAACCTACAATGAGCAGTTCTTC.

The chain links TRBV30 to TRBJ1-1; perhaps TRBD1 as D (5 bases). The V end lost 5 bases, the J end lost 1 base, and 14 bases lay between the germline ends. This CDR3 is built from 14 residues. CDR1 is GTSNPN, CDR2 SVGIG, per germline (reference sequence). The DNA for the CDR3 is TGTGCCTGGGCTCCCGGGACCCCGAACACTGAAGCTTTCTTT. It codes for CAWAPGTPNTEAFF. Full variable domain (missing parts from reference TRBV30 and TRBJ1-1): SQTIHQWPATLVQPVGSPLSLECTVEGTSNPNLYWYRQAAGRGLQLLFYSVGIGQISSEVPQNLSASRPQDRQFILSSKKLLLSDSGFYLCAWAPGTPNTEAFFGQGTRLTVV.

In this sample, this clonotype turned up a few times. For the CDR3, the DNA is TGTGCCAGCAGCTACGGGACAGGATCTCAAGAGACCCAGTACTTC. Residues: CASSYGTGSQETQYF. The rearrangement uses TRBV7-3 and TRBJ2-5, with 8 nucleotides matching TRBD1. CDR1 is SGHTA and CDR2 is FQGTGA in the germline V gene. The CDR3 contains 15 residues. V gave up 4 bases and J gave up 2 bases; unmatched junction bases: 6.

A few counts support this clonotype. The chain couples TRBV5-4 to TRBJ2-4; perhaps TRBD2 as D (5 bases). CDR1 SGHNT and CDR2 YYREEE come from the germline V gene (reference sequence). V lost 0 bases to trimming and J lost 0 bases, with 13 bases between them. The CDR3 extends over 17 amino acids. The CDR3 here is CASSLDPGLAAKNIQYF. The DNA for the CDR3 is TGTGCCAGCAGCTTGGATCCGGGATTAGCAGCCAAAAACATTCAGTACTTC.

In this sample, this clonotype turned up many times. The V and J genes are TRBV27 and TRBJ2-7; no reliable D call. The V and J ends lost 5 bases and 0 bases respectively, with 2 bases between them. The CDR3 spans 11 residues. From germline, CDR1 is MNHEY and CDR2 SMNVEV (reference sequence). The CDR3 nucleotides read TGTGCCAGCAGTATCTCCTACGAGCAGTACTTC. Its protein is CASSISYEQYF.

In its sample, this clonotype was seen a few times. The chain employs TRBV9 and TRBJ1-3, with TRBD1 identical over 11 bases. CDR1 and CDR2 from the germline V gene are SGDLS and YYNGEE. The CDR3 extends over 17 amino acids. With 0 bases clipped from V and 2 bases from J, the junction kept 4 bases outside the gene matches. CDR3 bases: TGTGCCAGCAGCGTAGGGACAGGGGGCGACACTGGAAACACCATATATTTT. Encoded protein: CASSVGTGGDTGNTIYF.